Below, 5 T cell receptor beta chains from the same sample are listed, as sequenced in a study of identical twins. In TCRdb, the 5' RACE reads were re-called with MiXCR into one record per CDR3 protein. The sample holds 500,000 to 650,000 distinct CDR3 sequences; about 7.1% are singletons and the top ten take 1.6%. Another study also made use of these data, one on yellow fever vaccine responses in identical twins.

Sequencing was performed on PBMCs. The receptors originated from a woman between 18 and 29 years old in good health.

The J gene is TRBJ1-2, the V gene TRBV10-2; D is possibly TRBD1 (5 bases). This CDR3 region has 11 residues. Germline values: CDR1 WSHSY, CDR2 SAAADI. Trimming pared 8 bases from V and 5 bases from J, leaving 9 bases between. The CDR3 nucleotides read TGCGCCAGCGTGACAGCTTATGGCTACACCTTC. It codes for CASVTAYGYTF.

This clonotype was observed many times. The rearrangement uses TRBV7-9 and TRBJ2-7, with a tentative D call TRBD1 (6 bases). V was cut by 4 bases and J by 7 bases, with 17 bases left in between. The CDR3 extends over 14 amino acids. Germline loops: CDR1 SEHNR, CDR2 FQNEAQ (reference sequence). DNA for the CDR3: TGTGCCAGCAGCTGGGGGCAAGGTCTATTGGAGCAGTACTTC. This sequence encodes CASSWGQGLLEQYF.

V is TRBV5-1 and J is TRBJ2-3, with D maybe TRBD2 (5 bases). V lost 4 bases to trimming and J lost 4 bases, with 22 bases between them. CDR1 is SGHRS, CDR2 YFSETQ, per germline. CDR3 length: 17 amino acids. The CDR3 DNA follows: TGCGCCAGCAGCAGATACTCAGAGGGAGTAGTTGCAGATACGCAGTATTTT. Its protein is CASSRYSEGVVADTQYF.

This chain connects TRBV18 to TRBJ2-1; D is ambiguous. Germline assignment: CDR1 KGHSH and CDR2 LQKENI. V dropped 6 bases and J dropped 0 bases, with 15 bases sitting between them. The CDR3 extends over 16 amino acids. CDR3 protein: CASSLSVSSSYNEQFF. The CDR3 DNA reads TGTGCCAGCTCGCTCAGCGTATCTAGCTCCTACAATGAGCAGTTCTTC.

This clonotype occurred a few times. The gene calls are TRBV24-1 and TRBJ2-1, with a weak D call TRBD2 (5 bases). Trimming stripped 4 bases from V and 6 bases from J, with 12 bases between. This CDR3 region has 14 residues. Germline CDR1 and CDR2: KGHDR and SFDVKD. The CDR3 region has the DNA TGTGCCACCAGTGAGCCGGGATTTCCCAATGAGCAGTTCTTC. Protein: CATSEPGFPNEQFF.